These 16 T cell receptor beta chains came from one sample sequenced in a study of blood T cell repertoires in COVID-19. Measured with immunoSEQ multiplex PCR; TCRdb has only the in-frame clones, and not every one. The data hold 150,000 to 200,000 clones, with roughly 87% observed a single time. Sequenced input: peripheral blood. The receptors derive from a woman between 55 and 75 years old with COVID-19, enrolled during active disease.

V is TRBV28 and J is TRBJ2-2; 8 positions agree with TRBD1. Germline assignment: CDR1 MDHEN and CDR2 SYDVKM. Losses at the gene ends were 10 bases for V and 7 bases for J; bases not matched to a gene: 8. The CDR3 has 13 residues. CDR3 loop: CATSDRVSGELFF. The CDR3 region has the DNA TGTGCCACCTCGGACAGGGTCAGCGGGGAGCTGTTTTTT.

The rearrangement links TRBV27 to TRBJ1-5; D unclear. The CDR3 totals 13 residues. Germline CDR1 reads MNHEY; CDR2 reads SMNVEV (reference sequence). V was cut by 2 bases and J by 7 bases, with 9 bases left in between. CDR3 sequence: CASSLSSTQPQHF. Written as DNA, the CDR3 is TGTGCCAGCAGTTTAAGTTCTACCCAGCCCCAGCATTTT.

CDR3 nucleotide sequence: TGCGCCAGCAGCTTGGCCGCGCAGGTCCCAAGCTATGGCTACACCTTC. Amino acids: CASSLAAQVPSYGYTF. The rearrangement uses TRBV5-1 and TRBJ1-2; no definite D call. With 0 bases removed from V and 4 bases from J, the gap between germline ends came to 16 bases. The CDR3 covers 16 residues. The germline V gene has CDR1 SGHRS and CDR2 YFSETQ.

The V gene is TRBV15, the J gene TRBJ2-2; no reliable D call. V was pared by 5 bases and J by 5 bases, with 15 bases between. The CDR3 extends over 15 amino acids. Per the germline V gene, CDR1 is LNHNV and CDR2 is YYDKDF (reference sequence). The CDR3 nucleotides are TGTGCCACCAGCCGGCTGAGCGCGGCTACCGGGGAGCTGTTTTTT. Translated, it gives CATSRLSAATGELFF.

The rearrangement uses TRBV6-5 and TRBJ1-2; TRBD1 matches 10 bases. Germline CDR1 MNHEY, CDR2 SVGAGI. The CDR3 is 15 residues long. The V and J ends lost 6 bases and 0 bases, in that order; junction bases with no gene match: 4. CDR3 bases: TGTGCCAGCAGCTCAGGACAGGGGGCTAACTATGGCTACACCTTC. This translates into CASSSGQGANYGYTF.

This clone was seen a handful of times. The chain is built from TRBV5-6 and TRBJ1-5; D unclear. The V and J ends lost 2 bases and 2 bases respectively, with 17 bases between them. The CDR3 consists of 17 residues. Germline CDR1 is SGHDT and CDR2 is YYEEEE. CDR3 nucleotides: TGTGCCAGCAGCTTTCGGGGAGGGCTAGCGGGCAATCAGCCCCAGCATTTT. It encodes CASSFRGGLAGNQPQHF.

The genes are TRBV19 and TRBJ2-3, with 12 nucleotides matching TRBD2. The CDR3 covers 16 residues. V dropped 4 bases and J dropped 6; count of bases not matched to a gene: 8. The germline V gene has CDR1 LNHDA and CDR2 SQIVND (reference sequence). The CDR3 region is CASSNYLAGGPDTQYF. In DNA, the CDR3 is TGTGCCAGTAGTAATTACCTAGCGGGAGGGCCGGATACGCAGTATTTT. Filled out from reference TRBV19 and TRBJ2-3, the complete variable domain reads DGGITQSPKYLFRKEGQNVTLSCEQNLNHDAMYWYRQDPGQGLRLIYYSQIVNDFQKGDIAEGYSVSREKKESFPLTVTSAQKNPTAFYLCASSNYLAGGPDTQYFGPGTRLTVL.

The rearrangement joins TRBV9 to TRBJ1-2; D is unclear. The CDR3 covers 14 residues. V dropped 4 bases and J dropped 8 bases, with 18 bases sitting between them. Germline loops: CDR1 SGDLS, CDR2 YYNGEE. The CDR3 region has the DNA TGTGCCAGCAGCTTAGAAGTGCGGGCTTGGGGCTACACCTTC. Amino acid sequence: CASSLEVRAWGYTF.

About this clone itself: The same CDR3 also results from other DNA sequences found in this sample. V and J are TRBV7-3 and TRBJ2-1; 8 bases map to TRBD2. This CDR3 has 14 amino acids. CDR1 is SGHTA and CDR2 is FQGTGA in the germline V gene. V was pared by 5 bases and J by 6 bases, with 6 bases of the junction left unmatched. The CDR3: CASSPSGGANEQFF. The CDR3 DNA is TGTGCCAGCAGCCCATCGGGGGGGGCCAATGAGCAGTTCTTC.

V usage is TRBV6-5 and J usage is TRBJ2-4; D might be TRBD1 (5 bases). The germline V and J ends were trimmed by 7 bases and 8 bases, with 18 bases remaining between them. The CDR3 runs 14 residues. Looked up from germline, CDR1 is MNHEY and CDR2 is SVGAGI. CDR3 nucleotide sequence: TGTGCCAGCACCGGTAGGGGCTATGAGGACATTCAGTACTTC. Translated, it gives CASTGRGYEDIQYF.

The chain links TRBV7-2 to TRBJ1-2; D is undetermined. Germline CDR1 and CDR2: SGHTA and FQGNSA. V lost 2 bases, J lost 5 bases, and 6 bases lay in between. This CDR3 region has 12 residues. The chain's CDR3 is CASSLYLYGYTF. The CDR3 nucleotides are TGTGCCAGCAGCTTATATTTGTATGGCTACACCTTC.

This chain joins TRBV18 and TRBJ2-7; the match to TRBD1 covers 7 bases. Germline assignment: CDR1 KGHSH and CDR2 LQKENI. V lost 6 bases to trimming and J lost 6 bases; unmatched junction nucleotides: 5. This CDR3 has 12 amino acids. Here the CDR3 reads CASSWDSSEQYF. The CDR3 nucleotides read TGTGCCAGCTCTTGGGACAGTTCCGAGCAGTACTTC.

This chain links TRBV18 with TRBJ1-2; tentatively, D is TRBD1 (6 bases). CDR3 size: 17 residues. V shed 3 bases and J shed 2 bases, with 19 bases lying between them. CDR1 and CDR2 (germline): KGHSH, LQKENI. CDR3 sequence reads: CASSPRDNTLQNYGYTF. The CDR3 DNA sequence: TGTGCCAGCTCACCCCGGGACAACACGCTCCAAAACTATGGCTACACCTTC.

This clone was detected a few times. This chain uses TRBV9 with TRBJ1-6, with TRBD1 matching 7 bases. Germline V gene data show CDR1 as SGDLS and CDR2 as YYNGEE. The CDR3 is 17 amino acids. V was clipped by 7 bases and J by 5 bases; unmatched bases: 15. The CDR3 spells CASGKLIGTDDNSPLHF. The CDR3 DNA follows: TGTGCCAGCGGCAAACTAATCGGGACAGACGATAATTCACCCCTCCACTTT.

The chain couples TRBV6-1 to TRBJ2-2; 7 nucleotides agree with TRBD2. Germline loops: CDR1 MNHNS, CDR2 SASEGT. The V and J ends lost 3 bases and 2 bases, in that order; junction bases with no gene match: 6. The CDR3 length is 16 residues. CDR3: CASSDPRGVNTGELFF. The CDR3 DNA is TGTGCCAGCAGTGACCCCCGGGGGGTTAACACCGGGGAGCTGTTTTTT.

The CDR3 spells CASSPGTEYGYTF. The CDR3 DNA reads as TGTGCCAGCAGCCCCGGGACAGAATATGGCTACACCTTC. The chain has TRBV7-2 and TRBJ1-2; 7 bases line up with TRBD1. The V gene's germline CDR1 is SGHTA and CDR2 FQGNSA. The CDR3 covers 13 residues. V gave up 5 bases and J gave up 5 bases; unmatched junction bases: 5.